These 3 T cell receptor beta chains were sequenced from one sample in a study of blood T cell repertoires in COVID-19. Only in-frame clones appear in the TCRdb table, and some are missing; sequencing was by immunoSEQ multiplex PCR. Counted here are more than 250,000 clones, roughly 88% occurring once; the ten biggest clones make up around 1.5%. Specimen: peripheral blood. All receptors derive from a woman aged 45-59 years with acute or convalescent COVID-19.

This chain joins TRBV2 and TRBJ2-7; 7 bases agree with TRBD2. CDR1 is SNHLY, CDR2 FYNNEI, per germline. The junction had 12 bases not matched to a gene; V was cut back by 7 bases and J by 6 bases. The CDR3 is made up of 14 amino acids. This chain's CDR3 is CASTWSGILSEQYF. The CDR3 region has the DNA TGTGCCAGCACTTGGAGCGGGATTCTGAGCGAGCAGTACTTC.

The V and J genes are TRBV4-1 and TRBJ1-4; the D gene is possibly TRBD1 (5 bases). The CDR3 runs to 14 residues. In germline, CDR1 is MGHRA, CDR2 YSYEKL. V shed 3 bases and J shed 6 bases, with 11 bases lying between them. The CDR3 DNA sequence: TGCGCCAGCAGCCATCGACAGTCGGATGAAAAACTGTTTTTT. As protein: CASSHRQSDEKLFF.

The chain links TRBV25-1 to TRBJ2-3, with 7 nucleotides matching TRBD1. This CDR3 is built from 14 residues. Losses at the gene ends were 6 bases for V and 2 bases for J; bases not matched to a gene: 5. Germline V gene data show CDR1 as MGHDK and CDR2 as SYGVNS. Here the CDR3 reads CASRLGGTTDTQYF. The CDR3 DNA follows: TGTGCCAGCAGACTAGGGGGCACCACAGATACGCAGTATTTT.